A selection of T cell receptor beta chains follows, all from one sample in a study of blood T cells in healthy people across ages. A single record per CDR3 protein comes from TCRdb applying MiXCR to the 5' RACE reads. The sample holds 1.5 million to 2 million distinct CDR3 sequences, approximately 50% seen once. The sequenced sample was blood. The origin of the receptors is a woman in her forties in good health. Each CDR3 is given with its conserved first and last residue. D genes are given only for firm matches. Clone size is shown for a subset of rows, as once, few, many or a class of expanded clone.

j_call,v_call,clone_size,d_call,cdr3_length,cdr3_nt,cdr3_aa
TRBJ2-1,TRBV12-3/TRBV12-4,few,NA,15,TGTGCCAGCAGTTTAATTTGGCTGGCTTCCGCTGAGCAGTTCTTC,CASSLIWLASAEQFF
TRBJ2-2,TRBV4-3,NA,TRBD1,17,TGCGCCAGCAGCCAAGATGGGGGACAGGGGAACACCGGGGAGCTGTTTTTT,CASSQDGGQGNTGELFF
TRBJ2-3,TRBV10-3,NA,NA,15,TGTGCCACCCTCGGGTTGGGGGGCGCGGGAGATACGCAGTATTTT,CATLGLGGAGDTQYF
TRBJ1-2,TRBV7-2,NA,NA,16,TGTGCCAGCAGCCCTGGTCGGTTGGCATTGTGCTATGGCTACACCTTC,CASSPGRLALCYGYTF
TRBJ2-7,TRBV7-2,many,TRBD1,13,TGTGCCAGCAGCACCGGGACAGTCTACGAGCAGTACTTC,CASSTGTVYEQYF
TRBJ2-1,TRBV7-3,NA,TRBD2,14,TGTGCCAGCAGCGCTAGCGGGGGGGGGAATGAGCAGTTCTTC,CASSASGGGNEQFF
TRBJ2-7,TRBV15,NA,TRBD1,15,TGTGCCACCAGCTTCCGGGACAGGGTATACAATGAGCAGTACTTC,CATSFRDRVYNEQYF
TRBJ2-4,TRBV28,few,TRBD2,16,TGTGCCAGCAGCTACATGGGACTAGCGGGGGAAAACATTCAGTACTTC,CASSYMGLAGENIQYF
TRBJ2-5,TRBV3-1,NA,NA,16,TGTGCCAGCAGCCAAGAGGACGGGACAGGGACTAGTGAGCAGTACTTC,CASSQEDGTGTSEQYF
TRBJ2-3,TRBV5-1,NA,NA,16,TGCGCCAGCAGCCATGGGGCAGGGACCGGCACAGATACGCAGTATTTT,CASSHGAGTGTDTQYF
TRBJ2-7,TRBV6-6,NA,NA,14,TGTGCCAGCAGTTACGGGACTCCCCCCCACGAGCAGTACTTC,CASSYGTPPHEQYF
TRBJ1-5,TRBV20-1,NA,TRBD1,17,TGCAGTGCTACCCCCGACAGGGGGGCAATAAGCAATCAGCCCCAGCATTTT,CSATPDRGAISNQPQHF
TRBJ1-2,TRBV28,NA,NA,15,TGTGCCAGCACGGGGGCGGAAGGGGTAAACTATGGCTACACCTTC,CASTGAEGVNYGYTF
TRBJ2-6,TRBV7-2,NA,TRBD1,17,TGTGCCAGCAGCTCCACAGGGGGCGGGTCTGGGGCCAACGTCCTGAATTTC,CASSSTGGGSGANVLNF
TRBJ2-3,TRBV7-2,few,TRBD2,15,TGTGCCAGCAGATTGGGACTAGCGGGTACAGATACGCAGTATTTT,CASRLGLAGTDTQYF
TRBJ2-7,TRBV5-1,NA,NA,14,TGCGCCAGCAGCTTGGGATATCAAATTTACGAGCAGTACTTC,CASSLGYQIYEQYF
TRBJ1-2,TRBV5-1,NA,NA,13,TGCGCCAGCAGCTTGGACTGGGCATATGGCTACACCTTC,CASSLDWAYGYTF
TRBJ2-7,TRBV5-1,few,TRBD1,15,TGCGCCAGCAGCGCGTCGGACAGGGGGCTGACCGAGCAGTACTTC,CASSASDRGLTEQYF
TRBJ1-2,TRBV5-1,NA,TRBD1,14,TGCGCCAGCAGCTTGGCGGAGGGACAGGTTGGCTACACCTTC,CASSLAEGQVGYTF
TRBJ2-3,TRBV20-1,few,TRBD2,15,TGCAGTGCTTTATTCCGGGGGGACCCGACAGATACGCAGTATTTT,CSALFRGDPTDTQYF
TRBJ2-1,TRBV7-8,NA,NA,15,TGTGCCAGCAGCCCAAATCCGAACCCAGGGAATGAGCAGTTCTTC,CASSPNPNPGNEQFF
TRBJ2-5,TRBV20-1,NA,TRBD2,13,TGCAGTGCTTCCGGACTAGACGTCGAGACCCAGTACTTC,CSASGLDVETQYF
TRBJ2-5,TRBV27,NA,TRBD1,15,TGTGCCAGCAGTTTACGGGACAGGGTTGGCGAGACCCAGTACTTC,CASSLRDRVGETQYF
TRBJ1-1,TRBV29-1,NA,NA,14,TGCAGCGTTAGTTCAAGAAGCCTGAACACTGAAGCTTTCTTT,CSVSSRSLNTEAFF
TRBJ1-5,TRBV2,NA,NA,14,TGTGCCAGCAACCCGGAACCCCGGGGTCAGCCCCAGCATTTT,CASNPEPRGQPQHF
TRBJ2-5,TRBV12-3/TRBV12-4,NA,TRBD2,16,TGTGCCAGCAGTTTAGCCCTGGGGGGGGTTTCCGAGACCCAGTACTTC,CASSLALGGVSETQYF
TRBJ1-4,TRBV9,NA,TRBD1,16,TGTGCCAGCAGCCCTCACTCACAGGGGGCAAAGGAAAAACTGTTTTTT,CASSPHSQGAKEKLFF
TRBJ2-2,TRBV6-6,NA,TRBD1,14,TGTGCCAGCATTCTTAGACAGGGGGCCGGGGAGCTGTTTTTT,CASILRQGAGELFF
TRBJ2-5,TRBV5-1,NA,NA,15,TGCGCCAGCAGCTTGGGGACAGGGAGGGAAGAGACCCAGTACTTC,CASSLGTGREETQYF
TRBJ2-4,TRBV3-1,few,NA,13,TGTGCCAGCAGCCTCGGGGGGCAAAACATTCAGTACTTC,CASSLGGQNIQYF
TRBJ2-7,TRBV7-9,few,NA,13,TGTGCCAGCAGCCCTGCAGGTCCCTACGAGCAGTACTTC,CASSPAGPYEQYF
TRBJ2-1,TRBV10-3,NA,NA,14,TGTGCCATCAGCGCTAGCTCAACAGGTGGGGAGCAGTTCTTC,CAISASSTGGEQFF
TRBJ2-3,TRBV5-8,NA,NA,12,TGTGCCAGCAGGTCTCCAACTTCGGCGCAGTATTTT,CASRSPTSAQYF
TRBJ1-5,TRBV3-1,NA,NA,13,TGTGCCAGCAGCCAAGCACCCAATCAGCCCCAGCATTTT,CASSQAPNQPQHF
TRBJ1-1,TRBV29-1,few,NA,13,TGCAGCGTTGGGCCGGGGAGGGAAACTGAAGCTTTCTTT,CSVGPGRETEAFF
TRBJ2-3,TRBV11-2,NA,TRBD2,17,TGTGCCAGCAGCTCCACTAGGACTAGCGATTACACAGATACGCAGTATTTT,CASSSTRTSDYTDTQYF
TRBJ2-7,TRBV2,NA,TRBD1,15,TGTGCCAGCAATTCCCGGGACAGGGCTACCTACGAGCAGTACTTC,CASNSRDRATYEQYF
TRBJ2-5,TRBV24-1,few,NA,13,TGTGCCACCCGGGCCAGGGGGGACGAGACCCAGTACTTC,CATRARGDETQYF